This TCR beta chain was identified in a study of PD-L1 blockade in urothelial cancer (dated by TCRdb to about 2017). For the wider study: Therapy was started in the mid-2010s for all patients, and atezolizumab 1,200 mg was administered intravenously every 3 weeks. Blood samples were analyzed 3 weeks after the start of treatment (second dose) and 6 weeks after the start of treatment. Whole exome sequencing and RNA sequencing of pretreatment tumors were performed alongside TCR sequencing in the same patients. Durable clinical benefit was defined as progression-free survival longer than 6 months, and TCR features were also tested against progression-free and overall survival. Pretreatment blood TCR-seq was available for nearly 30 patients, at least one posttreatment blood collection was obtained for around 24 patients, and tumor TCR-seq was available for around 24 patients. Pretreatment tumor samples, along with matched peripheral blood collected serially before and after atezolizumab treatment, underwent TCR sequencing. Durable clinical benefit was achieved by nine patients and was not achieved by 20 patients. Somatic, immune and clinical correlates of response to PD-L1 blockade with atezolizumab in urothelial cancer were the focus of an exploratory multi-omic analysis. Blood samples yielded a median of around 130,000 T cells and approximately 83,000 unique TCRs, with median clonality 0.080. Twenty-five of 29 patients were males with bladder-origin urothelial cancer, and about 65% of the 29 reported a prior smoking history. An ECOG performance status of 0 or 1 was recorded for the patients, and 0 to 3 prior chemotherapy regimens had been received by the patients.

In the case of this clone: Which antigen it targets is not known. It has no much larger one-base neighbor in the sample; base qualities were not kept.

The cohort comprised roughly 30 patients with locally advanced or metastatic urothelial carcinoma treated at Memorial Sloan Kettering on a trial protocol. Peripheral blood mononuclear cells were collected from each patient pretreatment and during treatment, giving between 1 and 8 total time points per patient. The Qiagen DNeasy Blood extraction kit was used to purify genomic DNA from total PBMCs and tumor samples. PBMCs were collected pretreatment and during treatment and were isolated and stored as previously described. Synthetic TCR analog templates were spiked into each PCR so that absolute template abundance could be estimated from read counts. TCRbeta CDR3 regions were amplified from genomic DNA with bias-controlled V and J gene primers using the immunoSEQ assay. Sequencing of rearranged TCRbeta segments was done at approximately 20X coverage. Turning to the authors' computational methods: Clustering was used to correct sequencing errors, and CDR3s were annotated against IMGT so that V, D and J genes could be assigned. Downstream analyses used only productive TCRbeta rearrangements and left out out-of-frame or stop-codon sequences. To compute clonality, Shannon entropy was normalized by the log of the number of unique productive sequences and then subtracted from one. Fisher's exact test with Benjamini-Hochberg correction, using a cutoff of adjusted p below 0.01, was how clones that differed between time points or between blood and tumor were identified. TCRdb retrieved this table from immuneACCESS and kept in-frame rearrangements only. Not all clones are present; in checked studies, unresolved V genes account for under half, and no reason is known for the remainder. Clonal size and the V and J genes are those of that table, whereas D and trimming came from the DNA. This sample lists about 88,000 clones; roughly nine tenths were detected once. The ten largest clones represent around 10% of the sample.

Spanning cysteine to phenylalanine, the CDR3 consists of 18 amino acids. The CDR3 DNA has 54 bases and is translated from base 1. The junction shows trimming of 4 bases on V and 2 bases on J, plus 21 bases between the germline ends. The germline V gene sets CDR1 to SGHRS and CDR2 to YFSETQ. The study at large found these results: Improved progression-free and overall survival was associated with having pretreatment peripheral blood TCR clonality below the median. Because of the small sample size (n ≈ 30) and the many exploratory analyses performed, the results are intended to be regarded as hypothesis-generating. Patients with durable benefit showed greater expansion of tumor-associated TCR clones in peripheral blood 3 weeks after starting treatment (n = 22, p = 0.022).

The clonotype originates from a man in his sixties with urothelial cancer. Here the sequenced sample was PBMCs, taken around atezolizumab (anti-PD-L1) treatment. Here the chain combines TRBV5-1 and TRBJ2-2; TRBD2 is perhaps the D gene, given 8 matching bases. The CDR3 in this case is CASSRGGTDYLNTGELFF. The sequenced DNA: TGCGCCAGCAGCCGGGGGGGGACAGATTACCTTAACACCGGGGAGCTGTTTTTT.